This T cell receptor beta chain was observed in a study of blood T cell repertoires in COVID-19. The germline V gene has CDR1 LGHDT and CDR2 YNNKEL (reference sequence). V shed 3 bases and J 8 bases; nucleotides not matched to a gene: 9. This CDR3 region has 15 residues. Profiling relied on immunoSEQ multiplex PCR, and the TCRdb table lists in-frame clones only, not all of them. This sample carries roughly 70,000 clones, around 90% of them seen once, and the ten largest clones take 1.1% to 1.5%. The TCR originated in a human donor in a cohort sampled during active COVID-19. Specimen: peripheral blood. V and J are TRBV3-1 (or the pseudogene TRBV3-2) and TRBJ2-1; 8 nucleotides agree with TRBD2. For the CDR3, the DNA is TGTGCCAGCAGCCAGTGGAGCGGGAGTCGGCATGAGCAGTTCTTC. Encoded protein: CASSQWSGSRHEQFF.